These 4 T cell receptor beta chains came from one sample sequenced in a study of CD8 T cells in Susac syndrome. Reverse transcription of roughly 0.5 to 1 ug RNA was carried out with random hexamers. TCRdb recomputed calls from the immunoSEQ multiplex PCR reads with MiXCR, one row per CDR3 protein. Of 200,000 or so distinct CDR3 sequences listed, roughly 96% were seen once; the top ten hold 0.085% to 0.095%. The specimen was CD4+ T cells from PBMCs. Receptor source: a human donor with multiple sclerosis.

The chain joins TRBV20-1 to TRBJ1-5; D unclear. This CDR3 spans 13 amino acids. Germline V gene sequence: CDR1 DFQATT, CDR2 SNEGSKA (reference sequence). V was cut by 6 bases and J by 0 bases, with 9 bases left in between. CDR3 loop: CSAEADSNQPQHF. Written as DNA, the CDR3 is TGCAGTGCCGAGGCAGATAGCAATCAGCCCCAGCATTTT.

J is TRBJ1-6 and V is TRBV30, with TRBD1 matching 11 bases. Trimming removed 3 bases from V and 8 bases from J; junction bases left unmatched: 9. CDR1 is GTSNPN and CDR2 is SVGIG in the germline V gene (reference sequence). The length of the CDR3 is 16 residues. CDR3 protein: CAWSPGTGGFDSPLHF. Written as DNA, the CDR3 is TGTGCCTGGAGCCCCGGGACAGGGGGATTCGATTCACCCCTCCACTTT.

V gene TRBV29-1 combines with J gene TRBJ2-1; 10 bases are a match to TRBD1. Looked up from germline, CDR1 is SQVTM and CDR2 is ANQGSEA. The junction had 15 bases not matched to a gene; V was cut back by 6 bases and J by 10 bases. The CDR3 is 15 amino acids. The CDR3 nucleotides are TGCAGCGTCCGATCTTCCCGGGACAGGGGTGGGGAGCAGTTCTTC. Protein product: CSVRSSRDRGGEQFF.

The rearrangement uses TRBV9 and TRBJ2-7; 11 bases are a match to TRBD1. Germline CDR1 SGDLS, CDR2 YYNGEE. The CDR3 sequence is 15 residues long. The V segment lost 3 bases and the J segment 6 bases; nucleotides outside the gene matches: 8. This CDR3 reads CASSGGGQGAGEQYF. The CDR3 DNA is TGTGCCAGCAGCGGGGGCGGACAGGGGGCTGGCGAGCAGTACTTC.